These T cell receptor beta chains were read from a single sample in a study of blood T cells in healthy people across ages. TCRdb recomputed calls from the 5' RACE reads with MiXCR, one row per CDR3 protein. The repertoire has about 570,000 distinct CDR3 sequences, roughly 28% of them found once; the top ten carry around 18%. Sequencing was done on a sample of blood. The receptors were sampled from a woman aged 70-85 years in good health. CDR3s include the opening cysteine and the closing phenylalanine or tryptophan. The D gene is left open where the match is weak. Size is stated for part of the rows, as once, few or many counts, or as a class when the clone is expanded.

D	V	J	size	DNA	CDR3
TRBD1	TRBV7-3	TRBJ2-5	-	TGTGCCAGCAGCTTCTCTGGGACAGGAGAGACCCAGTACTTC	CASSFSGTGETQYF
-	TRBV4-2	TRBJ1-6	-	TGTGCCAGCAGCCAAGAGAGGGGCACAGATGGTTCACCCCTCCACTTT	CASSQERGTDGSPLHF
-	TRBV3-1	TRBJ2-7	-	TGTGCCAGCAGCGGAAAATCCGAGCAGTACTTC	CASSGKSEQYF
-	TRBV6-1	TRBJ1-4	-	TGTGCCAGCAAACAGGGTTTGGATGAAAAACTGTTTTTT	CASKQGLDEKLFF
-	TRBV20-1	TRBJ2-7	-	TGCAGTGCTAGACAGGGTCCCTCCTACGAGCAGTACTTC	CSARQGPSYEQYF
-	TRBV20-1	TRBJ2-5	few	TGCAGTGCTTCTCCAACCCCCGCGCAGAAGTACTTC	CSASPTPAQKYF
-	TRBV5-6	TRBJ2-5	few	TGTGCCAGCAGCTTGTTGGAGGGCAATCAAGAGACCCAGTACTTC	CASSLLEGNQETQYF
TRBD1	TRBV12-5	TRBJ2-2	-	TGTGCTAGTGGTCGGACAGGGGTGGGTGGGGAGCTGTTTTTT	CASGRTGVGGELFF
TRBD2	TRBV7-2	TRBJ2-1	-	TGTGCCAGCAGCTTAGCGACGAGGACTAGCGGGGGGATGACCCCCTACAATGAGCAGTTCTTC	CASSLATRTSGGMTPYNEQFF
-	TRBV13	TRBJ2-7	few	TGTGCCAGCAGCTCAGGGGTTTTCTACGAGCAGTACTTC	CASSSGVFYEQYF
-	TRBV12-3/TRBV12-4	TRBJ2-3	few	TGTGCCAGCAGTTACGATACGCAGTATTTT	CASSYDTQYF
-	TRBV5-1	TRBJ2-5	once	TGCGCCAGCAGCTTGGGGGACATTAACCAAGAGACCCAGTACTTC	CASSLGDINQETQYF
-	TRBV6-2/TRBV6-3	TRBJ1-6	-	TGTGCCAGCAGATCCTCAGGGGCTGGGAATTCACCCCTCCACTTT	CASRSSGAGNSPLHF
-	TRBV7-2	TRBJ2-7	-	TGTGCCAGCAGCTTAGGGGTTATTGAGGGCTACGAGCAGTACTTC	CASSLGVIEGYEQYF
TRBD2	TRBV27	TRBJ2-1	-	TGTGCCAGCAGTTTACTAGCGGGGGGGCGGAGTGAGCAGTTCTTC	CASSLLAGGRSEQFF
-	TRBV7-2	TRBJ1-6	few	TGTGCCAGCAGCTTACGAGGATCGGGGTTCTCACCCCTCCACTTT	CASSLRGSGFSPLHF
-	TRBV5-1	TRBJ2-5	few	TGCGCCGGCAGCTTGGTAGCAGAGACCCAGTACTTC	CAGSLVAETQYF
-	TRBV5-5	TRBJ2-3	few	TGTGCCAGCAGCTTACGGGACACCGAGGGTACAGATACGCAGTATTTT	CASSLRDTEGTDTQYF
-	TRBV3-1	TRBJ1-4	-	TGTGCCAGCAGCCAAGATGAGAGGCAGGGAGTGAGTAATGAAAAACTGTTTTTT	CASSQDERQGVSNEKLFF
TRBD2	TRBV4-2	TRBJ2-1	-	TGTGCCAGCAGCCAAGTTCCGGGGGGGGCGAAGAATGAGCAGTTCTTC	CASSQVPGGAKNEQFF
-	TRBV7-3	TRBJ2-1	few	TGTGCCAGCAGCTCAGGACCAGCGCCCAGCAATGAGCAGTTCTTC	CASSSGPAPSNEQFF
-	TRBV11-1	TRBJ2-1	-	TGTGCCAGCAGCTTAGGGGGTAGGGTAGCGGCCAACAATGAGCAGTTCTTC	CASSLGGRVAANNEQFF
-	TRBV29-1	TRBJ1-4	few	TGCAGCGTTGCCGGTTGGGGAGAAAAACTGTTTTTT	CSVAGWGEKLFF
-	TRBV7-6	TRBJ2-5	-	TGTGCCAGCAGCTCAAACTTGGGGGGGCCGGGCGAGACCCAGTACTTC	CASSSNLGGPGETQYF
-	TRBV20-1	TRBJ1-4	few	TGCAGTGCTAGAGGGGGAAATCGGGCAGCTAATGAAAAACTGTTTTTT	CSARGGNRAANEKLFF
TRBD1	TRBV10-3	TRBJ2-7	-	TGTGCCATCAAAGGGACAGCATACGAGCAGTACTTC	CAIKGTAYEQYF
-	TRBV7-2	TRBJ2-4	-	TGTGCCAGCAGCCCCCTGACCAGCGGAAACATTCAGTACTTC	CASSPLTSGNIQYF
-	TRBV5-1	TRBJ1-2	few	TGCGCCAGCAGCTTGGTAGCAGGGACGGATGGCTACACCTTC	CASSLVAGTDGYTF
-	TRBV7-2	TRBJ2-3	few	TGTGCCAGCACCCACAAGGACGAGAGGACAGATACGCAGTATTTT	CASTHKDERTDTQYF
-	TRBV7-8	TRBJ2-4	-	TGTGCCAGCAGCTTATATCAGGGGACTAAAAACATTCAGTACTTC	CASSLYQGTKNIQYF
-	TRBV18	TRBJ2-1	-	TGTGCCAGCTCCATGGGGCACTCCTACAATGAGCAGTTCTTC	CASSMGHSYNEQFF
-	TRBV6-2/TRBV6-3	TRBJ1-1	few	TGTGCCAGCACCGGACTCTGGGGCTCTATGAACACTGAAGCTTTCTTT	CASTGLWGSMNTEAFF
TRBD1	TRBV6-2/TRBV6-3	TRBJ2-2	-	TGTGCCAGCAGTTTGAGCGGGACAGGGGGCAGGGAGCTGTTTTTT	CASSLSGTGGRELFF
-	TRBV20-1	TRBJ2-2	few	TGCAGTGCTGACAGGCTAGAGGTTAGCACCGGGGAGCTGTTTTTT	CSADRLEVSTGELFF
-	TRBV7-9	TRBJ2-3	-	TGTGCCAGCAGCCCTAGGGGGGAGTTGTATTTT	CASSPRGELYF
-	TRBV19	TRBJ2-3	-	TGTGCCAGTAGTCTTCCCGAGAGGGATACGCAGTATTTT	CASSLPERDTQYF
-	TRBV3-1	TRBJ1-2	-	TGTGCCAGCAGCCAAGGAGGGAAAGGGGGCTACACCTTC	CASSQGGKGGYTF
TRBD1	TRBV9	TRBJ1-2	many	TGTGCCAGCAGCCCCGGGACAGGGGACTATGGCTACACCTTC	CASSPGTGDYGYTF